Listed here are 17 T cell receptor beta chains from one sample, sequenced in a study of blood T cell repertoires in COVID-19. Method: immunoSEQ multiplex PCR; TCRdb's copy keeps in-frame clones and lacks some. The table lists around 76,000 clones, roughly 90% of them singletons, with less than 0.65% in the top ten. Sequenced input: peripheral blood. These receptors originate from a man aged 55 to 70 with acute or convalescent COVID-19.

The V call is TRBV24-1, the J call TRBJ2-3, with 10 bases aligning to TRBD1. Per germline, CDR1 KGHDR and CDR2 SFDVKD. The CDR3 has 19 amino acids. Trimming took 3 bases from V and 6 from J; bases not matched to a gene: 17. The CDR3 reads CATSDPSTGGRVLGDTQYF. CDR3 DNA sequence: TGTGCCACCAGTGATCCCTCGACAGGGGGCCGCGTTTTAGGGGATACGCAGTATTTT.

The chain combines TRBV9 with TRBJ2-2, with a possible D match to TRBD1 (5 bases). CDR1 is SGDLS and CDR2 is YYNGEE in the germline V gene. The CDR3 spans 16 residues. V gave up 2 bases and J gave up 4 bases, with 15 bases separating them. DNA of the CDR3: TGTGCCAGCAGCGTGGTAGGGGATTCCTTCACCGGGGAGCTGTTTTTT. As protein: CASSVVGDSFTGELFF.

This chain uses TRBV5-4 with TRBJ1-1; a weak D match, TRBD1 (5 bases). The CDR3 is 13 amino acids. The germline V gene encodes CDR1 SGHNT and CDR2 YYREEE (reference sequence). V dropped 5 bases and J dropped 4 bases, with 12 bases sitting between them. This chain's CDR3 is CASSSTRVTEAFF. CDR3 bases: TGTGCCAGCAGTTCAACCAGGGTCACTGAAGCTTTCTTT. The full variable domain, completed using reference TRBV5-4 and TRBJ1-1, is ETGVTQSPTHLIKTRGQQVTLRCSSQSGHNTVSWYQQALGQGPQFIFQYYREEENGRGNFPPRFSGLQFPNYSSELNVNALELDDSALYLCASSSTRVTEAFFGQGTRLTVV.

The J gene is TRBJ2-5, the V gene TRBV4-1; 8 nucleotides line up with TRBD1. The CDR3 length is 15 residues. J was trimmed by 5 bases and V by 1 base; bases with no gene match: 6. Germline V lookup: CDR1 MGHRA, CDR2 YSYEKL. DNA of the CDR3: TGCGCCAGCAGCCAAGTTGTCAGGGGGCCGGAGACCCAGTACTTC. This translates into CASSQVVRGPETQYF.

The rearrangement uses TRBV19 and TRBJ1-5, with D hard to call. CDR3 length: 15 amino acids. Trimming took 2 bases from V and 0 from J, leaving 8 bases between them. Germline-derived CDR1 and CDR2 are LNHDA and SQIVND (reference sequence). The CDR3 reads CASSIQVNSNQPQHF. CDR3 coding DNA: TGTGCCAGTAGTATACAGGTAAATAGCAATCAGCCCCAGCATTTT.

There are a few counts of this clone. The rearrangement links TRBV2 to TRBJ2-2; D is possibly TRBD2 (5 bases). This CDR3 has 14 amino acids. The V and J ends lost 8 bases and 4 bases respectively, with 14 bases between them. The germline V gene encodes CDR1 SNHLY and CDR2 FYNNEI. As DNA, the CDR3 is TGTGCCAGCCTTATGAGGGAGACCACCGGGGAGCTGTTTTTT. This encodes CASLMRETTGELFF. The entire variable domain, with the rest obtained from reference TRBV2 and TRBJ2-2, is as follows: EPEVTQTPSHQVTQMGQEVILRCVPISNHLYFYWYRQILGQKVEFLVSFYNNEISEKSEIFDDQFSVERPDGSNFTLKIRSTKLEDSAMYFCASLMRETTGELFFGEGSRLTVL.

The J gene is TRBJ2-2, the V gene TRBV5-4, with D uncertain. The length of the CDR3 is 14 residues. Trimming took 3 bases from V and 1 from J, leaving 7 bases between them. CDR1 is SGHNT, CDR2 YYREEE, per germline (reference sequence). DNA of the CDR3: TGTGCCAGCAGCTCTACCCGGAACACCGGGGAGCTGTTTTTT. It codes for CASSSTRNTGELFF.

The chain combines TRBV29-1 with TRBJ2-1; possibly TRBD2 for D (5 bases). Germline CDR1 reads SQVTM; CDR2 reads ANQGSEA. There are 14 residues in the CDR3. V was trimmed by 2 bases and J by 5 bases, leaving 13 bases between them. CDR3 bases: TGCAGCGTTGAATATCCGGGAACCAACAATGAGCAGTTCTTC. Amino acid sequence: CSVEYPGTNNEQFF.

The V gene is TRBV7-9, the J gene TRBJ2-1; 7 bases fit TRBD2. CDR3 length: 16 residues. Germline trimming cut 1 base from V and 5 bases from J; bases unmatched to any gene: 8. Germline-derived CDR1 and CDR2 are SEHNR and FQNEAQ (reference sequence). Written as DNA, the CDR3 is TGTGCCAGCAGCTTAGTTATTAGCGGGTATGACAATGAGCAGTTCTTC. Its protein product is CASSLVISGYDNEQFF.

This chain connects TRBV19 to TRBJ2-2; 8 bases fit TRBD1. Germline CDR1 LNHDA, CDR2 SQIVND (reference sequence). This CDR3 contains 15 residues. V dropped 3 bases and J dropped 4; count of bases not matched to a gene: 4. CDR3 nucleotide sequence: TGTGCCAGTAGTATTGCGACAGGGGCCACCGGGGAGCTGTTTTTT. It yields the protein CASSIATGATGELFF.

V and J are TRBV14 and TRBJ2-7; tentative D call: TRBD1 (6 bases). CDR3 size: 12 residues. The germline V and J ends were trimmed by 3 bases and 4 bases, with 7 bases remaining between them. The germline CDR1 and CDR2 sequences are SGHDN and FVKESK. The CDR3 coding sequence is TGTGCCAGCAGCCACAGGGGATACGAGCAGTACTTC. Residues: CASSHRGYEQYF.

This clone was seen a few times. The J gene is TRBJ2-7, the V gene TRBV5-5, with 7 bases aligning to TRBD1. This CDR3 spans 14 amino acids. CDR1 and CDR2 from the germline V gene are SGHKS and YYEKEE (reference sequence). With V trimmed by 4 bases and J by 1 base, 5 bases remained unmatched. The CDR3, as DNA: TGTGCCAGCAGCCCACCGACAGGGTCCTACGAGCAGTACTTC. Protein: CASSPPTGSYEQYF.

V usage is TRBV29-1 and J usage is TRBJ2-2, with 11 bases lining up with TRBD2. CDR1 and CDR2 from the germline V gene are SQVTM and ANQGSEA. J gave up 7 bases and V 1 base, and 5 bases lay outside the gene matches. This CDR3 has 15 residues. DNA for the CDR3: TGCAGCGTTGAAGGTAGCGGGGGGGCCGGCGGGGAGCTGTTTTTT. Amino acids: CSVEGSGGAGGELFF.

This chain links TRBV29-1 with TRBJ1-1; D is perhaps TRBD1 (5 bases). The germline V gene has CDR1 SQVTM and CDR2 ANQGSEA. V was clipped by 0 bases and J by 7 bases, with 12 bases between them. This CDR3 has 13 residues. The CDR3 reads CSVEELRAVEAFF. The CDR3 bases are TGCAGCGTTGAAGAACTCAGGGCTGTTGAAGCTTTCTTT.

The chain recombines TRBV5-1 with TRBJ1-4; D is undetermined. Trimming pared 3 bases from V and 0 bases from J, leaving 12 bases between. Germline-derived CDR1 and CDR2 are SGHRS and YFSETQ. The CDR3 is 16 amino acids. The CDR3 protein is CASSSKTAATNEKLFF. Here the CDR3 DNA reads TGCGCCAGCAGCTCCAAGACGGCGGCAACTAATGAAAAACTGTTTTTT. The full variable domain, completed using reference TRBV5-1 and TRBJ1-4, is KAGVTQTPRYLIKTRGQQVTLSCSPISGHRSVSWYQQTPGQGLQFLFEYFSETQRNKGNFPGRFSGRQFSNSRSEMNVSTLELGDSALYLCASSSKTAATNEKLFFGSGTQLSVL.

The chain links TRBV4-2 to TRBJ2-5; 12 bases fit TRBD2. In germline, CDR1 is LGHNA, CDR2 YNFKEQ. Unmatched junction bases numbered 10, after V lost 0 bases and J lost 5 bases. This CDR3 has 18 amino acids. CDR3 amino acids: CASSQDLSLAGGRETQYF. CDR3 in DNA: TGTGCCAGCAGCCAAGATTTATCCCTAGCGGGGGGGCGCGAGACCCAGTACTTC.

The CDR3 is CASSLGRGMGEQFF. Here the CDR3 DNA reads TGTGCCAGCAGCTTGGGCCGGGGGATGGGTGAGCAGTTCTTC. V usage is TRBV5-8 and J usage is TRBJ2-1; tentative D call: TRBD2 (6 bases). The V end lost 0 bases, the J end lost 9 bases, and 13 bases lay between the germline ends. CDR1 is SGHTS and CDR2 is YDEGEE in the germline V gene. The CDR3 is made up of 14 amino acids.